This is a list of T cell receptor beta chains from one sample in a study of cytomegalovirus exposure and HLA in healthy donors. Sequencing used immunoSEQ multiplex PCR; TCRdb keeps in-frame clones, though not all of them. The sample holds about 160,000 clones, 65% to 85% seen once. Sequencing was done on a sample of PBMCs. The origin of the receptors is a woman in her 50s in good health and CMV-seropositive. The CDR3 runs from the conserved cysteine through the conserved F or W. Fields, in order: J gene, V gene, clone size, D gene, CDR3 DNA, CDR3 protein. The D gene is left open where the match is weak. The size entry is marked missing in some rows and otherwise reads once, few, many or a size class.

>TRBJ2-2|TRBV6-5|.|TRBD2
TGTGCCAGCAGTTACTCGAGACTAGCGGGTACCGGGGAGCTGTTTTTT
CASSYSRLAGTGELFF
>TRBJ2-3|TRBV9|.|TRBD1
TGTGCCAGCAGTGGACAGGGGGACGGCACAGATACGCAGTATTTT
CASSGQGDGTDTQYF
>TRBJ2-5|TRBV7-3|.|.
TGTGCCAGCAGCCGAGAGGACTCCCCGAAAGAGACCCAGTACTTC
CASSREDSPKETQYF
>TRBJ1-2|TRBV9|.|.
TGTGCCAGCAGCGTAGGGGGCCGCCGAAGTGGCGGCTACACCTTC
CASSVGGRRSGGYTF
>TRBJ2-7|TRBV2|.|.
TGTGCCAGCAATCCGAGCTCCTACGAGCAGTACTTC
CASNPSSYEQYF
>TRBJ2-7|TRBV4-1|.|.
TGCGCCAGCAGCCAAGGCCCCAGAGGCGGCGAGCAGTACTTC
CASSQGPRGGEQYF
>TRBJ1-2|TRBV11-2|.|.
TGTGCCAGCAGCCTTAACGCCGGCTATGGCTACACCTTC
CASSLNAGYGYTF
>TRBJ1-3|TRBV11-2|.|.
TGTGCCAGCAGTATAAACAGGGACGGTGGAAACACCATATATTTT
CASSINRDGGNTIYF
>TRBJ2-1|TRBV19|.|TRBD2
TGTGCCAGTAGTATACCGCTAGCGGGGGGTTTCAATGAGCAGTTCTTC
CASSIPLAGGFNEQFF
>TRBJ2-6|TRBV6-1|.|TRBD1
TGTGCCAGCAGTGTAGTAAGACAGGGGGCAGCTGGGGCCAACGTCCTGACTTTC
CASSVVRQGAAGANVLTF
>TRBJ1-1|TRBV11-1|few|.
TGTGCCAGCAGCCTATTAAGGGGAACTGAAGCTTTCTTT
CASSLLRGTEAFF
>TRBJ1-1|TRBV4-1|.|.
TGCGCCAGCACCGCAAGGACAGCGAGGAACACTGAAGCTTTCTTT
CASTARTARNTEAFF
>TRBJ1-2|TRBV27|once|TRBD1
TGTGCCAGCAGTCCCTGGGACAGACTAAACTATGGCTACACCTTC
CASSPWDRLNYGYTF
>TRBJ1-5|TRBV2|.|.
TGTGCCAGCAGTCAGGACTACCCGGGGTTGGATCAGCCCCAGCATTTT
CASSQDYPGLDQPQHF
>TRBJ1-4|TRBV4-2|.|TRBD1
TGTGCCAGCAGCCAAGGGTCGGAGGGACAGCATGAAAAACTGTTTTTT
CASSQGSEGQHEKLFF
>TRBJ2-2|TRBV19|.|TRBD1
TGTGCCAGTAGTGGGGGAGAGGGGGCAAACACCGGGGAGCTGTTTTTT
CASSGGEGANTGELFF
>TRBJ2-7|TRBV10-3|.|.
TGTGCCATCAGTGAGTCGAAGGGAGACTACGAGCAGTACTTC
CAISESKGDYEQYF
>TRBJ2-1|TRBV5-4|.|.
TGTGCCAGCAGCCTAGGGGGGGGACTCCTCTACAACAATGAGCAGTTCTTC
CASSLGGGLLYNNEQFF
>TRBJ2-1|TRBV5-1|.|TRBD1
TGCGCCAGCAGCTTGGGGGACAGGGAGATCAATGAGCAGTTCTTC
CASSLGDREINEQFF
>TRBJ2-6|TRBV5-6|.|TRBD1
TGTGCCAGCAGTGACAGGGGTTCTGGGGCCAACGTCCTGACTTTC
CASSDRGSGANVLTF
>TRBJ2-7|TRBV30|.|TRBD1
TGTGCCTGGGAGACCGGGACAGGGGCTCGCGAGCAGTACTTC
CAWETGTGAREQYF
>TRBJ2-3|TRBV10-3|.|TRBD2
TGTGCCATCAGGACCGGGACTAGTTTTGTTACAGATACGCAGTATTTT
CAIRTGTSFVTDTQYF
>TRBJ2-1|TRBV7-9|.|.
TGTGCCAGCAGCTTATTGGGGCAGGGGGGTGATGAGCAGTTCTTC
CASSLLGQGGDEQFF
>TRBJ2-5|TRBV6-5|once|TRBD1
TGTGCCACCTACTCTGGGACAGCTGTCGAGACCCAGTACTTC
CATYSGTAVETQYF
>TRBJ2-7|TRBV5-1|few|TRBD1
TGCGCCAGCAGCCGGGACAGTACTTTCTACGAGCAGTACTTC
CASSRDSTFYEQYF
>TRBJ1-3|TRBV5-1|.|TRBD1
TGCGCCAGCAGCTTCTCCGGGACAGCTGGAAACACCATATATTTT
CASSFSGTAGNTIYF
>TRBJ1-1|TRBV9|.|.
TGTGCCAGCAGCGTAGAGACAGACACTGAAGCTTTCTTT
CASSVETDTEAFF
>TRBJ1-5|TRBV4-1|.|TRBD1
TGCGCCAGCAGCCAGCGGGACAGCAGTCAGCCCCAGCATTTT
CASSQRDSSQPQHF
>TRBJ1-1|TRBV6-5|.|TRBD1
TGTGCCAGCAGTTACACTTTAAGACAGGGTTCTGGTGAAGCTTTCTTT
CASSYTLRQGSGEAFF
>TRBJ2-3|TRBV10-3|.|TRBD2
TGTGCCACAAGTGGGACTAGCGCTTTACCTAGCACAGATACGCAGTATTTT
CATSGTSALPSTDTQYF
>TRBJ2-3|TRBV13|.|.
TGTGCCAGCAGCCCCTCGACATTATCTAGCACAGATACGCAGTATTTT
CASSPSTLSSTDTQYF
>TRBJ2-2|TRBV7-6|.|.
TGTGCCAGCAGCTTAGCCGGGCTTCAGGGCGGGGAGCTGTTTTTT
CASSLAGLQGGELFF
>TRBJ1-5|TRBV2|.|TRBD1
TGTGCCAGCAGTGATAACAGGGGAAATCAGCCCCAGCATTTT
CASSDNRGNQPQHF
>TRBJ1-4|TRBV9|.|TRBD1
TGTGCCAGCAGCGTAAATACAGGGGGTAATGAAAAACTGTTTTTT
CASSVNTGGNEKLFF
>TRBJ1-1|TRBV5-1|few|TRBD1
TGCGCCAGCAGCGTCGACAGGGGCCGGGAAGCTTTCTTT
CASSVDRGREAFF
>TRBJ1-5|TRBV11-3|.|TRBD1
TGTGCCAGAACAGGGGCCGCTCAGCCCCAGCATTTT
CARTGAAQPQHF
>TRBJ1-1|TRBV7-3|.|.
TGTGCCAGCAGCTCTACAGGGAGACTCACTGAAGCTTTCTTT
CASSSTGRLTEAFF
>TRBJ2-7|TRBV18|few|.
TGTGCCAGCTCCAGGACTAACCGAGGTGAGCAGTACTTC
CASSRTNRGEQYF
>TRBJ1-2|TRBV19|.|TRBD1
TGTGCCAGTAGTATGCGACAGGGTGTGGACGGCTACACCTTC
CASSMRQGVDGYTF
>TRBJ2-7|TRBV10-3|.|.
TGTGCCATCAGTGACCTCGGACGGACACTCAATGGGTACGAGCAGTACTTC
CAISDLGRTLNGYEQYF
>TRBJ2-7|TRBV27|.|.
TGTGCCAGCAGTCCGCGGACAGTTGGGGAGCAGTACTTC
CASSPRTVGEQYF
>TRBJ2-3|TRBV4-1|.|TRBD2
TGCGCCAGCAGCCACCCCGGGACTAGCGGGGGGGCCGGGACAGATACGCAGTATTTT
CASSHPGTSGGAGTDTQYF
>TRBJ2-7|TRBV11-2|.|.
TGTGCCAGCAGCAACGGACGGGACTACGAGCAGTACTTC
CASSNGRDYEQYF
>TRBJ2-1|TRBV10-3|.|.
TGTGCCATCAGTGAGGTATCGGGGGTCTTAAATGAGCAGTTCTTC
CAISEVSGVLNEQFF
>TRBJ2-5|TRBV5-1|.|.
TGCGCCAGCAGCCTCCAGACAGCGTACCAAGAGACCCAGTACTTC
CASSLQTAYQETQYF
>TRBJ1-1|TRBV27|once|TRBD1
TGTGCCAGCAGTTTATATCTAAGGACAGGGGGCGGCACTGAAGCTTTCTTT
CASSLYLRTGGGTEAFF
>TRBJ2-7|TRBV19|.|.
TGTGCCAGTAGTATGGCAGAGGGCTACGAGCAGTACTTC
CASSMAEGYEQYF
>TRBJ1-1|TRBV19|.|TRBD1
TGTGCCAGTAGTCAAGGACAGGCGAACACTGAAGCTTTCTTT
CASSQGQANTEAFF
>TRBJ1-2|TRBV20-1|few|.
TGCAGTGCTCGTCGTTCGTCCGGCTACACCTTC
CSARRSSGYTF
>TRBJ2-5|TRBV12-5|.|TRBD2
TGTGCTAGTGGTTTCGGGGGGGAGACCCAGTACTTC
CASGFGGETQYF
>TRBJ1-1|TRBV2|.|.
TGTGCCAGCAGTGAATCCGAGAGCGAAGCTTTCTTT
CASSESESEAFF